Detailed here is one T cell receptor beta chain. The table lists this clonotype with a few counts. Its binding antigen is unknown. Base qualities were left out, and no much larger clone turns up one base away. TCR beta CDR3 regions were amplified from RNA transcripts. For the first round of RT-PCR on the TCR CDR3, the HTBI primer set was used together with the Qiagen OneStep RT-PCR kit. Libraries were constructed in a second round of multiplex PCR, after which size selection and purification were carried out. Sequencing of the libraries was done on an Illumina HiSeq2000 using paired-end 100 bp reads. The paper's data handling went like this. SOAPnuke was used to process the raw data, removing reads that contained adapters or uncalled bases, had a mean Phred below 15, or lacked an exact match to the constant primer or identifier. COPE v1.2.5 was used to merge high-quality paired reads, and clonotypes were defined as unique nucleotide sequences. MiTCR v1.1 was used to align the clonotypes against IMGT TRBV, TRBD and TRBJ reference segments. Analysis was restricted to V-J combinations with a frequency above 0.0001, which covered 99.2% of repertoires. The TCS score was defined as F50 (clonal expansion) divided by E x V (chaos), with BLOSUM62-based TCRdist calculated between CDR3 peptides within each V-J. Welch's t-statistics and random forest reduced fewer than 550 V-J features to 13, which were used in a naive Bayes classifier (R e1071). The public reads were reanalyzed by TCRdb: fastp trimming at Q25, MiXCR alignment, in-frame beta chains only. A single entry per CDR3 protein holds the most common genes and DNA from its merged rows. TCRdb, not the original authors, processed these V and J calls. The sample table shows about 340,000 distinct CDR3 sequences, and roughly 20% are seen once. Under 55% of the sample is held by the ten biggest clonotypes.

These data belong to a study of T cells in Graves' hyperthyroidism and ophthalmopathy (dated by TCRdb to the late 2010s). In terms of the full investigation: Peripheral blood was sampled at the time of initial diagnosis, prior to any treatment. Whether ophthalmopathy could be predicted prospectively was tested in an independent validation cohort made up of under 20 hyperthyroidism patients plus 17 patients who later progressed to ophthalmopathy. In addition, the study compared T-cell repertoires in thyroid tissue and in blood from six Graves' hyperthyroidism patients. TCR Vbeta CDR3 sequencing of 140 or so peripheral blood samples (over 40 ophthalmopathy, under 80 hyperthyroidism and approximately 17 progressor patients) is reported in the paper. For training and testing, the roughly 93 patients in the discovery cohort were randomly divided in a 7:3 ratio. After sampling, hyperthyroidism patients received methimazole starting at 30 mg daily, and ophthalmopathy patients received high-dose intravenous methylprednisolone. TCR V-J signatures able to tell the groups apart were searched for in a discovery cohort of around 95 patients, of whom 43 had Graves' ophthalmopathy and roughly 57 had stable Graves' hyperthyroidism.

Overall results and qualifications from the work: Sample size was not statistically predetermined, and blinding of investigators to group allocation was not performed. In validation, the model predicted progression to ophthalmopathy with roughly 66% sensitivity and about 72% specificity, a median of approximately 6.5 months before onset. A 13 V-J signature model separated ophthalmopathy from stable hyperthyroidism, with around 88% sensitivity and 81% to 82% specificity in cross-validation and 80%/75% in testing. Most expanded thyroid clonotypes (frequency above 0.001) were also detected in blood, suggesting blood repertoires may reflect thyroid immune responses.

The germline V end is reduced by 6 bases and the J end by 3 bases; junction bases left unmatched: 3. From a lookup of the germline V gene, CDR1 and CDR2 are MDHEN and SYDVKM. The CDR3 covers 14 residues, taking in both the cysteine and the phenylalanine. The read is trimmed to its CDR3 DNA, 42 bases read in frame from base 1. A patient counted as having stable Graves' hyperthyroidism if no progression to ophthalmopathy occurred over 18 months of follow-up. Hyperthyroidism patients were newly diagnosed, with disease duration under 2 months, and aged 18 to 65 years. Exclusion was applied to patients with uncontrolled infections, other autoimmune diseases, pregnancy or lactation. Clinical symptoms, serum thyroxine and TRAb, thyroid ultrasound, and orbital computed tomography formed the basis for the diagnoses. Ficoll-Paque density gradient centrifugation was used to isolate PBMCs from 8 to 10 ml of fresh peripheral blood. Total RNA was extracted using Trizol reagent, and RNA quality was assessed on an Agilent 2100 Bioanalyzer.

The rearranged chain carries TRBV28 and TRBJ1-2, with 11 central nucleotides matching TRBD1. The sequenced material came from blood. The clonotype comes from a woman aged 50 to 60 with Graves' hyperthyroidism. Read as DNA, the sequence is TGTGCCAGCAGCCAGGACAGGGGGCACTATGGCTACACCTTC. This gives the protein CASSQDRGHYGYTF.